These 23 T cell receptor beta chains came from one sample sequenced in a study of CD8+ T cells in alopecia areata. It was cDNA, reverse transcribed from extracted RNA, that served as the sequencing template. Produced via immunoSEQ multiplex PCR; TCRdb's table is partial and in-frame only. This table holds about 160,000 clones, about 90% found once. The source material was CD8+ T cells sorted from blood, sampled at week 0. These receptors all come from a human donor with alopecia areata.

The V gene is TRBV6-1, the J gene TRBJ2-4; 8 positions match TRBD2. Unmatched junction bases numbered 3, after V lost 2 bases and J lost 0 bases. Germline CDR1 reads MNHNS; CDR2 reads SASEGT. The CDR3 sequence is 16 residues long. The CDR3 DNA follows: TGTGCCAGCAGTGAACTAGCGGGTTTAGCCAAAAACATTCAGTACTTC. This gives the protein CASSELAGLAKNIQYF.

The chain uses TRBV5-1 and TRBJ2-1; 7 nucleotides match TRBD2. Trimming cost V 4 bases and J 4 bases; bases outside gene matches: 8. The CDR3 has 15 amino acids. CDR1 is SGHRS, CDR2 YFSETQ, per germline. CDR3: CASSVSSGLYNEQFF. In DNA, the CDR3 is TGCGCCAGCAGCGTTTCTAGCGGACTATACAATGAGCAGTTCTTC.

The chain couples TRBV12-5 to TRBJ2-2; unclear D gene. CDR3 length equals 12 residues. Between the trimmed V and J ends, which lost 6 bases and 7 bases, there was a span of 9 bases. CDR1 is LGHNT, CDR2 FRNRAP, per germline. DNA of the CDR3: TGTGCTAGTGGCACTACTATCGGGGAGCTGTTTTTT. Amino acid sequence: CASGTTIGELFF.

The chain links TRBV19 to TRBJ2-1; 8 bases match TRBD2. This CDR3 spans 15 amino acids. Germline CDR1 and CDR2: LNHDA and SQIVND (reference sequence). V lost 3 bases and J lost 4; bases outside the gene matches: 5. The CDR3 DNA reads TGTGCCAGTAGTATGGGTAGCGGGGAATACAATGAGCAGTTCTTC. Its translation is CASSMGSGEYNEQFF.

This clone was seen a few times. The chain employs TRBV29-1 and TRBJ2-7; D is undetermined. Trimming took 4 bases from V and 2 from J, leaving 12 bases between them. Germline lookup yields CDR1 SQVTM and CDR2 ANQGSEA. The CDR3 is 13 amino acids. The CDR3 DNA reads TGCAGCGTTGCTGGCCGAACAACCTACGAGCAGTACTTC. Encoded protein: CSVAGRTTYEQYF.

The chain combines TRBV10-2 with TRBJ2-1; a weak D match, TRBD2 (6 bases). Trimming cost V 7 bases and J 1 base, with 14 bases left between them. Germline V CDR1 and CDR2: WSHSY, SAAADI. CDR3 length equals 15 residues. The CDR3 region is CASKTRRLSYNEQFF. For the CDR3, the DNA is TGCGCCAGCAAGACTAGGAGGCTTTCCTACAATGAGCAGTTCTTC.

The V call is TRBV19, the J call TRBJ2-5; D remains unclear. CDR1 LNHDA and CDR2 SQIVND come from the germline V gene (reference sequence). The ends were cut back, 5 bases at V and 3 bases at J, with 4 bases in the middle. CDR3 length equals 11 residues. The CDR3 nucleotides are TGTGCCAGTAGTGGAAAAGAGACCCAGTACTTC. It encodes CASSGKETQYF.

The chain uses TRBV7-3 and TRBJ2-5; a possible D gene is TRBD1 (5 bases). The CDR3 length is 13 residues. CDR1 SGHTA and CDR2 FQGTGA come from the germline V gene. The V end lost 1 base, the J end lost 3 bases, and 6 bases lay between the germline ends. CDR3: CASSLIGEETQYF. The CDR3, as DNA: TGTGCCAGCAGCTTAATAGGGGAAGAGACCCAGTACTTC.

V is TRBV5-6 and J is TRBJ2-3; 9 positions match TRBD1. The CDR3 is made up of 15 amino acids. Germline CDR1 is SGHDT and CDR2 is YYEEEE. The trim removed 4 bases at V and 2 bases at J, leaving 5 bases unmatched. The CDR3 loop reads CASSHRQGDTDTQYF. The CDR3 DNA is TGTGCCAGCAGCCATCGACAGGGGGACACAGATACGCAGTATTTT.

There are a few counts of this clone. J is TRBJ2-7 and V is TRBV19; the match to TRBD1 covers 7 bases. Germline loops: CDR1 LNHDA, CDR2 SQIVND (reference sequence). The junction had 4 bases not matched to a gene; V was cut back by 3 bases and J by 2 bases. There are 14 residues in the CDR3. CDR3 DNA: TGTGCCAGTAGTATGGCGACAGGGACCTACGAGCAGTACTTC. It translates to CASSMATGTYEQYF.

The chain uses TRBV5-4 and TRBJ2-3; D may correspond to TRBD1 or TRBD2 (5 bases each). The CDR3 is 15 residues long. Trimming took 0 bases from V and 6 from J, leaving 14 bases between them. Germline V gives CDR1 SGHNT, CDR2 YYREEE (reference sequence). The CDR3 coding sequence is TGTGCCAGCAGCTTGGCCGGGGCACCCCGGGATACGCAGTATTTT. Translation gives CASSLAGAPRDTQYF.

The chain is built from TRBV6-1 and TRBJ1-1; the D gene is possibly TRBD1 (5 bases). Germline CDR1 reads MNHNS; CDR2 reads SASEGT. V lost 5 bases, J lost 1 base, and 14 bases lay in between. The CDR3 covers 15 residues. CDR3 coding DNA: TGTGCCAGCAGTACCCCGGGGGTGGGGAACACTGAAGCTTTCTTT. Encoded protein: CASSTPGVGNTEAFF.

The genes are TRBV7-9 and TRBJ1-2; possible D gene TRBD1, 5 bases. V was clipped by 5 bases and J by 6 bases, with 13 bases between them. Germline assignment: CDR1 SEHNR and CDR2 FQNEAQ (reference sequence). There are 13 residues in the CDR3. The CDR3 reads CASSQGREDGYTF. In DNA, the CDR3 is TGTGCCAGCAGCCAGGGCAGGGAAGATGGCTACACCTTC.

This clone was observed a few times. The chain couples TRBV7-8 to TRBJ2-7; 7 bases fit TRBD2. V trimming: 2 bases; J trimming: 0 bases; junction bases outside the gene matches: 13. The CDR3 is made up of 18 amino acids. Germline lookup yields CDR1 SGHVS and CDR2 FQNEAQ. The CDR3 reads CASSLRGLGRDGSYEQYF. DNA for the CDR3: TGTGCCAGCAGCTTAAGAGGACTAGGAAGAGACGGCTCCTACGAGCAGTACTTC.

This chain connects TRBV7-9 to TRBJ2-1; no clear D gene. The germline CDR1 and CDR2 sequences are SEHNR and FQNEAQ (reference sequence). The CDR3 has 13 residues. V was pared by 5 bases and J by 4 bases, with 9 bases between. Written as DNA, the CDR3 is TGTGCCAGCAGCCCGTCTGAGTACAATGAGCAGTTCTTC. Translating it yields CASSPSEYNEQFF.

The rearrangement links TRBV9 to TRBJ1-1; TRBD1 matches 7 bases. Germline V gene data show CDR1 as SGDLS and CDR2 as YYNGEE. J lost 4 bases, V lost 0 bases, and 3 bases had no gene match. This CDR3 is built from 14 residues. The CDR3, as DNA: TGTGCCAGCAGCGTAGCAGGGGGGACCACTGAAGCTTTCTTT. It codes for CASSVAGGTTEAFF.

This chain links TRBV29-1 with TRBJ2-2; D is ambiguous. Germline V gene data show CDR1 as SQVTM and CDR2 as ANQGSEA. This CDR3 comprises 13 residues. Between the trimmed V and J ends, which lost 4 bases and 1 base, there was a span of 7 bases. Written as DNA, the CDR3 is TGCAGCGTTGTTCTAGTGAACACCGGGGAGCTGTTTTTT. Encoded protein: CSVVLVNTGELFF.

The chain combines TRBV6-1 with TRBJ2-7; either TRBD1 or TRBD2 may fit D (5 bases each). This CDR3 contains 16 residues. The V and J ends lost 3 bases and 4 bases respectively, with 19 bases between them. Germline assignment: CDR1 MNHNS and CDR2 SASEGT. The CDR3 DNA reads TGTGCCAGCAGTGATCAAGTCAGGGAGATTCTTTACGAGCAGTACTTC. This codes for CASSDQVREILYEQYF.

The chain is built from TRBV4-1 and TRBJ2-1, with 14 bases aligning to TRBD2. CDR1 is MGHRA and CDR2 is YSYEKL in the germline V gene. There are 17 residues in the CDR3. V dropped 0 bases and J dropped 8; count of bases not matched to a gene: 6. CDR3 protein: CASSQDGTSGSLYEQFF. The CDR3 DNA reads TGCGCCAGCAGCCAAGATGGGACTAGCGGGAGTCTCTATGAGCAGTTCTTC.

The genes are TRBV19 and TRBJ2-7; 9 bases match TRBD1. Germline values: CDR1 LNHDA, CDR2 SQIVND (reference sequence). J gave up 0 bases and V 6 bases, and 6 bases lay outside the gene matches. The CDR3 runs 15 residues. CDR3 loop: CASSPRDRASYEQYF. The CDR3 DNA sequence: TGTGCCAGTAGCCCTCGGGACAGGGCCTCCTACGAGCAGTACTTC.

The chain combines TRBV7-9 with TRBJ2-7, with 7 bases matching TRBD1. This CDR3 is 13 amino acids long. The junction had 4 bases not matched to a gene; V was cut back by 5 bases and J by 3 bases. CDR1 is SEHNR, CDR2 FQNEAQ, per germline (reference sequence). The CDR3 nucleotides read TGTGCCAGCAGCCGGGACAGTTACTACGAGCAGTACTTC. Its protein product is CASSRDSYYEQYF. The complete variable domain, with remaining parts taken from reference TRBV7-9 and TRBJ2-7, reads DTGVSQNPRHKITKRGQNVTFRCDPISEHNRLYWYRQTLGQGPEFLTYFQNEAQLEKSRLLSDRFSAERPKGSFSTLEIQRTEQGDSAMYLCASSRDSYYEQYFGPGTRLTVT.

V gene TRBV6-5 combines with J gene TRBJ1-4, with D unclear. The CDR3 has 16 residues. Germline lookup yields CDR1 MNHEY and CDR2 SVGAGI. Trimming took off 2 bases at V and 11 bases at J, with 21 bases between the two ends. In DNA, the CDR3 is TGTGCCAGCAGTTACAATCCTAGCAGTGGGTTCGAGAAACTGTTTTTT. Its protein product is CASSYNPSSGFEKLFF.

This chain uses TRBV5-1 with TRBJ1-1; a possible D gene is TRBD1 (6 bases). The CDR3 sequence is 20 residues long. Trimming removed 0 bases at V and 4 bases at J, with 28 bases between. Germline assignment: CDR1 SGHRS and CDR2 YFSETQ. Here the CDR3 reads CASSLGNLQGPPRSGTEAFF. CDR3 DNA sequence: TGCGCCAGCAGCTTGGGAAACCTACAGGGCCCTCCTCGCTCCGGCACTGAAGCTTTCTTT.